This T cell receptor (beta chain) comes out of a study of graft-versus-host responses after intestinal transplantation (dated by TCRdb to the early 2020s). About the study as a whole: The transplants that recipients received were multivisceral, liver-intestinal, or isolated intestinal. Anti-thymocyte globulin induction was given to all recipients, followed by maintenance tacrolimus and steroids for 2 to 4 years. After intestinal transplantation, graft-versus-host and host-versus-graft alloreactive T cell clones were followed in the graft, circulation and bone marrow using bulk TCR-beta CDR3 sequencing. Alloreactive clones were identified by sequencing pre-transplant mixed lymphocyte reaction products and comparing them with unstimulated pre-transplant donor and recipient T cells. The cohort enrolled approximately 24 intestinal transplant recipients, one of whom was a retransplant, and 3 patients without pretransplant specimens were excluded. A peak of at least 4% donor T cells among recipient peripheral blood mononuclear cells was the definition used for donor T cell macrochimerism. Rather than being sequenced by the commercial service, samples from three later patients were sequenced in-house on an Illumina MiSeq and processed with MiXCR. General findings and caveats noted by the study authors: Conclusions were limited by the relatively low number and heterogeneity of intestinal transplant patients. Early after transplant, declines in HvG clones were associated with peak levels of circulating GvH clones. High GvH to HvG T cell clonal ratios were observed in the allografts of patients with donor T cell macrochimerism. GvH clones were detected in recipient bone marrow, and some of these GvH clones were observed earlier in ileal mucosa or blood, consistent with an intestinal mucosal origin.

The library was made by the immunoSEQ multiplex PCR assay. For most patients, genomic DNA was isolated with the Qiagen DNeasy Blood and Tissue Kit and shipped frozen to Adaptive Biotechnologies for TCR sequencing. For most patients, genomic DNA was subjected to high-throughput TCR-beta CDR3 sequencing by Adaptive Biotechnologies. The original methods were these. Adaptive's ImmunoSEQ software was the source of the TCR sequencing data for 15 to 20 patients, while a few other patients were processed with MiXCR and VDJtools. CD4 versus CD8 sorting errors were corrected by removing sequences found in both subsets at a frequency ratio below 5:1. CDR3 nucleotide sequences shared by donor and recipient were removed because the origin of these sequences could not be assigned. To be classed as alloreactive, a clone needed at least 2-fold expansion over unstimulated cells and a minimum CFSE-low frequency of 0.002% (template counts) or 0.001% (read counts). Clones were considered mappable if detected in sequenced pre-transplant spleen, lymph node, or MLR CFSE-low populations of the donor or recipient. Cumulative frequency of alloreactive clones was calculated as a percentage of all sequences weighted by copy number. TCRdb mirrors the immuneACCESS table, restricted to in-frame sequences. Some clones are absent from its copies; in checked studies, under half trace to an unresolved V gene, and the reason for the others is unknown. The DNA gave D and trimming, while V, J and clone size come from that table. In this sample the table shows tens of thousands of clones, 80% to 85% of which occur a single time. The leading ten clones occupy about a sixth of the sample.

Based on the germline V gene, the CDR1 and CDR2 sequences are MNHEY and SVGAGI. The trim is 5 bases for V and 7 bases for J, with a gap of 20 bases between the germline ends. The CDR3 sequence holds 15 residues, the cysteine and phenylalanine included. This entry keeps only the CDR3 DNA: 45 bases, framed from base 1. On this clone itself: What antigen it recognizes has not been identified. Base quality data are lacking; no much larger clone is found one base away.

The time point label of this sample denotes: cells obtained before transplantation from donor or recipient. CD3+CD4+ and CD3+CD8+ populations were FACS-sorted from unstimulated pre-transplant donor and recipient cells taken from spleen or lymph nodes. The rearranged segments are TRBV6-5 and TRBJ1-2; no D gene is confidently identified. The sample here was unstimulated CD8+ T cells sorted from spleen or lymph node cells, taken before intestinal transplant. This sequence was found in a human donor who received an intestinal transplant. This receptor has the CDR3 CASSPVGRLTGGYTF. The DNA sequence is TGTGCCAGCAGTCCCGTCGGACGGTTAACCGGTGGCTACACCTTC.